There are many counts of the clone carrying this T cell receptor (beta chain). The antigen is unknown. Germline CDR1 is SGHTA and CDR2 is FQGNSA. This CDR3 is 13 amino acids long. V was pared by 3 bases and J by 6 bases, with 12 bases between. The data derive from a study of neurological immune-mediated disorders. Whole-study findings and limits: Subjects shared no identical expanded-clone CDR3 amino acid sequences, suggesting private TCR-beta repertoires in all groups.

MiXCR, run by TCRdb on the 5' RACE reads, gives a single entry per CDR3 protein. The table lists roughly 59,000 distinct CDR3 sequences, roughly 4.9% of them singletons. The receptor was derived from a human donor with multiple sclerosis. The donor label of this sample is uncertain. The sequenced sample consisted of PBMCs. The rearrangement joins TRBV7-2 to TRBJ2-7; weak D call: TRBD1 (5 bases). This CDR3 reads CASSFSRVSEQYF. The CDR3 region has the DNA TGTGCCAGCAGCTTTAGCAGGGTTTCCGAGCAGTACTTC.